A selection of T cell receptor beta chains follows, all from one sample in a study of blood T cell repertoires in COVID-19. Profiling relied on immunoSEQ multiplex PCR, and the TCRdb table lists in-frame clones only, not all of them. The sample shows about 140,000 clones, 88% of them seen only once. Sequenced material: peripheral blood. These receptor sequences come from a man aged 45-65 years with active or convalescent COVID-19. The CDR3 runs from the conserved cysteine through the conserved F or W. The order of the fields is D gene, clone size, J gene, V gene, CDR3 DNA, CDR3 protein. A D gene is named only where the DNA matches it firmly. Only some rows state a clone size, as once, few, many or a class for expanded clones.

d_call: -; clone_size: -; j_call: TRBJ1-5; v_call: TRBV27; cdr3_nt: TGTGCCAGCAGGAGGTCAGGGGCTCAGCCCCAGCATTTT; cdr3_aa: CASRRSGAQPQHF
d_call: TRBD1; clone_size: -; j_call: TRBJ1-2; v_call: TRBV19; cdr3_nt: TGTGCCAGTACCGGGACAGGGACCGGGTTTGGGGGCTACACCTTC; cdr3_aa: CASTGTGTGFGGYTF
d_call: TRBD1; clone_size: -; j_call: TRBJ1-5; v_call: TRBV24-1; cdr3_nt: TGTGCCACCAGTGCCCCGGGACAGATGCAGCCCCAGCATTTT; cdr3_aa: CATSAPGQMQPQHF
d_call: TRBD1; clone_size: -; j_call: TRBJ1-3; v_call: TRBV18; cdr3_nt: TGTGCCAGCTCACCATACCAAGGACAGGTTAACTCTGGAAACACCATATATTTT; cdr3_aa: CASSPYQGQVNSGNTIYF
d_call: TRBD1; clone_size: -; j_call: TRBJ1-5; v_call: TRBV2; cdr3_nt: TGTGCCAGCAGTGATCAGGCAGGGGGTTGGCAGCCCCAGCATTTT; cdr3_aa: CASSDQAGGWQPQHF
d_call: TRBD2; clone_size: -; j_call: TRBJ2-7; v_call: TRBV5-1; cdr3_nt: TGCGCCAGCAGCACCTACACTAGCGCCCTCTCCTACGAGCAGTACTTC; cdr3_aa: CASSTYTSALSYEQYF
d_call: TRBD2; clone_size: -; j_call: TRBJ2-5; v_call: TRBV9; cdr3_nt: TGTGCCAGCAGTAAAGCGGGGGAGACCCAGTACTTC; cdr3_aa: CASSKAGETQYF
d_call: TRBD2; clone_size: -; j_call: TRBJ2-7; v_call: TRBV5-1; cdr3_nt: TGCGCCAGCACCCGAGGGACTAGCGGCTCCTACGAGCAGTACTTC; cdr3_aa: CASTRGTSGSYEQYF
d_call: -; clone_size: -; j_call: TRBJ2-2; v_call: TRBV6-2/TRBV6-3; cdr3_nt: TGTGCCAGCAGTTTGGGGCCCACGTGGGAGCTGTTTTTT; cdr3_aa: CASSLGPTWELFF
d_call: -; clone_size: few; j_call: TRBJ1-5; v_call: TRBV5-5; cdr3_nt: TGTGCCAGCAGCCCCCTAGGGAGAAGCAATCAGCCCCAGCATTTT; cdr3_aa: CASSPLGRSNQPQHF
d_call: -; clone_size: -; j_call: TRBJ2-1; v_call: TRBV28; cdr3_nt: TGTGCCAGCAGTTTATACTTCTTGGGCCGTAACGCTCGTGGTGAGCAGTTCTTC; cdr3_aa: CASSLYFLGRNARGEQFF
d_call: TRBD2; clone_size: -; j_call: TRBJ2-3; v_call: TRBV27; cdr3_nt: TGTGCCAGCAGTTTAGGACTAGCGGCTGGGGATACGCAGTATTTT; cdr3_aa: CASSLGLAAGDTQYF
d_call: -; clone_size: -; j_call: TRBJ1-5; v_call: TRBV28; cdr3_nt: TGTGCCAGCAGTGCGGGGGGCGCATTTACGGTACAGCCCCAGCATTTT; cdr3_aa: CASSAGGAFTVQPQHF
d_call: -; clone_size: -; j_call: TRBJ2-5; v_call: TRBV19; cdr3_nt: TGTGCCAGTAGTGTACCGGGACTTCGGACGGGGACCCAGTACTTC; cdr3_aa: CASSVPGLRTGTQYF
d_call: -; clone_size: -; j_call: TRBJ1-4; v_call: TRBV5-6; cdr3_nt: TGTGCCAGCAGCTTGACCACCGAAAGCGGGAAACTGTTTTTT; cdr3_aa: CASSLTTESGKLFF
d_call: -; clone_size: -; j_call: TRBJ1-2; v_call: TRBV9; cdr3_nt: TGTGCCAGCAGCGCGGGGGGTTTGCCCGGGGGCTACACCTTC; cdr3_aa: CASSAGGLPGGYTF
d_call: TRBD2; clone_size: -; j_call: TRBJ2-3; v_call: TRBV11-3; cdr3_nt: TGTGCCAGCAGCTTAGGATTAGCGGGAGGCACAGATACGCAGTATTTT; cdr3_aa: CASSLGLAGGTDTQYF
d_call: TRBD2; clone_size: -; j_call: TRBJ2-3; v_call: TRBV28; cdr3_nt: TGTGCCAGCAGCCCGCCCCTTGGCGGGAGGCGGACAGATACGCAGTATTTT; cdr3_aa: CASSPPLGGRRTDTQYF
d_call: TRBD1; clone_size: -; j_call: TRBJ1-5; v_call: TRBV28; cdr3_nt: TGTGCCAGCAGCCCTGGACAGGGCCATCAGCCCCAGCATTTT; cdr3_aa: CASSPGQGHQPQHF
d_call: TRBD2; clone_size: -; j_call: TRBJ2-5; v_call: TRBV11-2; cdr3_nt: TGTGCCAGCAGTAACTTAGGAGCGGGAGTCCAAGAGACCCAGTACTTC; cdr3_aa: CASSNLGAGVQETQYF
d_call: TRBD1; clone_size: -; j_call: TRBJ1-4; v_call: TRBV18; cdr3_nt: TGTGCCAGCTCACAGACAGGGGAGGTTGAAAAACTGTTTTTT; cdr3_aa: CASSQTGEVEKLFF
d_call: -; clone_size: -; j_call: TRBJ2-7; v_call: TRBV6-5; cdr3_nt: TGTGCCAGCAGTTACTCGAGGCTTCCGAGCTCCTACGAGCAGTACTTC; cdr3_aa: CASSYSRLPSSYEQYF
d_call: TRBD1; clone_size: many; j_call: TRBJ2-7; v_call: TRBV7-9; cdr3_nt: TGTGCCAGCAGCTCCAGGGACAGGGGAGACTACGAGCAGTACTTC; cdr3_aa: CASSSRDRGDYEQYF
d_call: -; clone_size: -; j_call: TRBJ2-2; v_call: TRBV21-1; cdr3_nt: TGTGCCAGCAGCAAACCCCCCCCAGGGGAGCTGTTTTTT; cdr3_aa: CASSKPPPGELFF
d_call: -; clone_size: -; j_call: TRBJ2-3; v_call: TRBV7-9; cdr3_nt: TGTGCCAGCAGCTTAGGTGCAGGAACGTACACAGATACGCAGTATTTT; cdr3_aa: CASSLGAGTYTDTQYF
d_call: TRBD2; clone_size: -; j_call: TRBJ2-1; v_call: TRBV18; cdr3_nt: TGTGCCAGCTCACCTACCGGGACTAGCGGGAATGAGCAGTTCTTC; cdr3_aa: CASSPTGTSGNEQFF
d_call: TRBD1; clone_size: once; j_call: TRBJ1-1; v_call: TRBV27; cdr3_nt: TGTGCCAGCAGTTCAGGGGCAGGGGGGAACACTGAAGCTTTCTTT; cdr3_aa: CASSSGAGGNTEAFF
d_call: -; clone_size: few; j_call: TRBJ2-2; v_call: TRBV15; cdr3_nt: TGTGCCACCAGCAGATATCCAGGGTCGAAGACCGGGGAGCTGTTTTTT; cdr3_aa: CATSRYPGSKTGELFF
d_call: TRBD1; clone_size: -; j_call: TRBJ2-3; v_call: TRBV28; cdr3_nt: TGTGCCAGCATGTCCGGGACAGCCACAGATACGCAGTATTTT; cdr3_aa: CASMSGTATDTQYF
d_call: -; clone_size: -; j_call: TRBJ1-5; v_call: TRBV30; cdr3_nt: TGTGCCTGGAGTACTGGGTCAGGTAGCAATCAGCCCCAGCATTTT; cdr3_aa: CAWSTGSGSNQPQHF
d_call: TRBD1; clone_size: -; j_call: TRBJ1-6; v_call: TRBV9; cdr3_nt: TGTGCCAGCAGCCGACAGGGTCTTACTTCACCCCTCCACTTT; cdr3_aa: CASSRQGLTSPLHF
d_call: TRBD2; clone_size: -; j_call: TRBJ2-7; v_call: TRBV10-3; cdr3_nt: TGTGCCATCACAGCTAGCGGGAGTTACGAGCAGTACTTC; cdr3_aa: CAITASGSYEQYF
d_call: -; clone_size: -; j_call: TRBJ2-3; v_call: TRBV7-9; cdr3_nt: TGTGCCAGCAGCCTTAGTTCAGGGCCGGCGACAGATACGCAGTATTTT; cdr3_aa: CASSLSSGPATDTQYF
d_call: -; clone_size: -; j_call: TRBJ2-3; v_call: TRBV13; cdr3_nt: TGTGCCAGCAGCCCGTCAGTTTTTGGTAGCACAGATACGCAGTATTTT; cdr3_aa: CASSPSVFGSTDTQYF
d_call: TRBD1; clone_size: -; j_call: TRBJ2-2; v_call: TRBV7-2; cdr3_nt: TGTGCCAGCCGCAGCGCAGGGGGCATTTCGAACACCGGGGAGCTGTTTTTT; cdr3_aa: CASRSAGGISNTGELFF
d_call: -; clone_size: few; j_call: TRBJ1-6; v_call: TRBV15; cdr3_nt: TGTGCCACCAGCAGAGATCAACAGGTTAATTCACCCCTCCACTTT; cdr3_aa: CATSRDQQVNSPLHF